The sequence of this TCR beta chain was determined in a study of T cell clones after liver transplantation. Across the whole study: Three of eight recipients were HCV-positive; others had non-autoimmune, non-viral indications. Patients counted as tolerant after at least one year off all immunosuppression, enzymes not exceeding twice normal. Draws occurred before transplant, before withdrawal, and after complete or failed withdrawal.

Clones were sequenced by immunoSEQ multiplex PCR, and TCRdb holds only the in-frame ones, with some missing. The table records about 72,000 clones, about 88% of them present only once. The CDR3 is 15 residues long. After removal of 6 bases from V and 2 bases from J, the junction contained 7 bases not matched to a gene. Germline V CDR1 and CDR2: SQVTM, ANQGSEA. The specimen comprised CD4+ T cells from blood, sampled before liver transplant. This receptor was obtained from a human donor who received a liver transplant. The V gene is TRBV29-1, the J gene TRBJ2-7, with 13 bases fitting TRBD2. The CDR3 here is CSVKGLAGSPYEQYF. CDR3 nucleotide sequence: TGCAGCGTGAAGGGACTAGCGGGAAGCCCCTACGAGCAGTACTTC.